The rows below give T cell receptor beta chains drawn from one sample of a study of identical twins. One entry per CDR3 protein results from TCRdb running MiXCR on the 5' RACE reads. The sample has around 670,000 distinct CDR3 sequences; over 5% are singletons. The source material was naive T cells sorted from blood. The receptors shown here come from a young man in good health. The CDR3 runs from the conserved cysteine through the conserved F or W. The order of the fields is clone size, D gene, V gene, J gene, CDR3 protein, CDR3 DNA. The D gene is left open where the match is weak. The listing skips clone size in some rows; elsewhere it reads once, few, many or a size class.

>many|.|TRBV6-1|TRBJ2-1
CASSAGLSYNEQFF
TGTGCCAGCAGCGCCGGACTGAGCTACAATGAGCAGTTCTTC
>few|TRBD1|TRBV7-9|TRBJ1-1
CASSLDWTGANTEAFF
TGTGCCAGCAGCTTAGACTGGACAGGGGCGAACACTGAAGCTTTCTTT
>.|.|TRBV6-5|TRBJ1-4
CASSLSFGTTNEKLFF
TGTGCCAGCAGTTTAAGCTTCGGGACTACTAATGAAAAACTGTTTTTT
>.|TRBD1|TRBV12-3/TRBV12-4|TRBJ2-4
CASSPPTGARNIQYF
TGTGCCAGCAGTCCGCCGACAGGGGCGCGAAACATTCAGTACTTC
>few|.|TRBV4-1|TRBJ1-1
CASSQEIGGLTEAFF
TGCGCCAGCAGCCAAGAGATCGGGGGATTAACTGAAGCTTTCTTT
>many|.|TRBV6-5|TRBJ1-1
CATITGNTEAFF
TGTGCCACAATTACAGGAAACACTGAAGCTTTCTTT
>many|TRBD2|TRBV15|TRBJ2-1
CATSRGLDKFF
TGTGCCACCAGCAGGGGACTAGATAAGTTCTTC
>.|.|TRBV15|TRBJ2-1
CATSRVGDNTEQFF
TGTGCCACCAGCAGAGTTGGGGATAATACCGAGCAGTTCTTC
>.|.|TRBV7-2|TRBJ2-5
CASSSGPRSPETQYF
TGTGCCAGCAGCTCTGGCCCTCGCAGCCCGGAGACCCAGTACTTC
>few|.|TRBV9|TRBJ2-3
CASSVVWADTQYF
TGTGCCAGCAGCGTAGTTTGGGCGGATACGCAGTATTTT
>few|TRBD1|TRBV29-1|TRBJ1-2
CSVWAGGEYGYTF
TGCAGCGTTTGGGCAGGGGGGGAATATGGCTACACCTTC
>many|.|TRBV12-5|TRBJ2-3
CASGLPYNTDTQYF
TGTGCTAGTGGTTTACCCTACAACACAGATACGCAGTATTTT
>few|.|TRBV30|TRBJ1-4
CAWSVGNLPGGEKLFF
TGTGCCTGGAGTGTAGGCAATCTTCCGGGCGGTGAAAAACTGTTTTTT
>.|.|TRBV10-3|TRBJ1-2
CAISWDGMMSNTF
TGTGCCATCAGTTGGGACGGGATGATGTCGAACACCTTC
>many|.|TRBV27|TRBJ1-1
CASSVGWDTEAFF
TGTGCCAGCAGTGTGGGGTGGGACACTGAAGCTTTCTTT
>few|TRBD2|TRBV2|TRBJ2-1
CAIIAIQREGLNEQFF
TGTGCCATCATCGCCATCCAGCGGGAGGGCCTAAATGAGCAGTTCTTC
>many|TRBD2|TRBV6-1|TRBJ2-7
CASSRRTSERREQYF
TGTGCCAGCAGTAGGAGGACTAGCGAACGTCGCGAGCAGTACTTC
>few|TRBD2|TRBV7-2|TRBJ2-7
CASSFPRAGGFYEQYF
TGTGCCAGCAGCTTTCCGCGAGCGGGAGGCTTCTACGAGCAGTACTTC
>.|.|TRBV20-1|TRBJ2-7
CSAPTRSTYEQYF
TGCAGTGCGCCGACTAGGTCTACCTACGAGCAGTACTTC
>few|.|TRBV12-3/TRBV12-4|TRBJ2-4
CASSFRGIAKNIQYF
TGTGCCAGCAGTTTTAGAGGGATAGCCAAAAACATTCAGTACTTC
>many|TRBD1|TRBV5-5|TRBJ2-2
CASRRTGAAGELFF
TGTGCCAGCAGAAGGACAGGGGCCGCCGGGGAGCTGTTTTTT
>.|.|TRBV29-1|TRBJ2-3
CSVEEGASLTDTQYF
TGCAGCGTTGAAGAGGGAGCCAGCCTGACAGATACGCAGTATTTT
>few|.|TRBV27|TRBJ2-7
CASSPRVGLSYEQYF
TGTGCCAGCAGTCCCCGGGTGGGTCTTTCCTACGAGCAGTACTTC
>many|TRBD2|TRBV15|TRBJ2-7
CATSPEIAASGAYEQYF
TGTGCCACCAGCCCAGAGATTGCGGCTAGCGGCGCCTACGAGCAGTACTTC
>.|.|TRBV6-1|TRBJ2-5
CASRAPGQWGETQYF
TGTGCCAGCAGGGCGCCGGGACAATGGGGAGAGACCCAGTACTTC
>many|.|TRBV7-2|TRBJ2-6
CASSTFWSSGANVLTF
TGTGCCAGCAGCACTTTCTGGAGCTCTGGGGCCAACGTCCTGACTTTC
>few|.|TRBV6-2/TRBV6-3|TRBJ2-3
CASSKISTDTQYF
TGTGCCAGCAGTAAGATAAGCACAGATACGCAGTATTTT
>many|TRBD2|TRBV6-1|TRBJ2-1
CASGGGREYNEQFF
TGTGCCAGTGGGGGGGGGAGAGAGTACAATGAGCAGTTCTTC
>few|.|TRBV29-1|TRBJ1-3
CSVERATGNTIYF
TGCAGCGTTGAAAGGGCAACTGGAAACACCATATATTTT
>.|.|TRBV30|TRBJ2-5
CAWEGASENQETQYF
TGTGCCTGGGAAGGGGCTAGCGAGAACCAAGAGACCCAGTACTTC
>many|.|TRBV28|TRBJ2-5
CASSVEGTETQYF
TGTGCCAGCAGTGTAGAGGGGACAGAGACCCAGTACTTC
>.|.|TRBV7-3|TRBJ2-5
CASSRGSGRSETQYF
TGTGCCAGCAGCCGTGGGAGTGGACGCTCAGAGACCCAGTACTTC
>.|TRBD2|TRBV5-1|TRBJ2-1
CASSWTSGRAGGHNEQFF
TGCGCCAGCAGCTGGACTAGCGGGAGGGCCGGTGGCCACAATGAGCAGTTCTTC
>few|.|TRBV20-1|TRBJ2-1
CSASFGANSYNEQFF
TGCAGTGCTAGTTTCGGGGCGAATTCCTACAATGAGCAGTTCTTC
>many|TRBD1|TRBV29-1|TRBJ1-1
CSADNRGINTEAFF
TGCAGCGCTGATAACAGGGGAATCAACACTGAAGCTTTCTTT
>many|.|TRBV3-1|TRBJ1-1
CASSLQGAVTEAFF
TGTGCCAGCAGCCTCCAGGGTGCCGTCACTGAAGCTTTCTTT
>many|.|TRBV13|TRBJ2-1
CASSLGQYEQFF
TGTGCCAGCAGCTTGGGGCAATATGAGCAGTTCTTC
>few|.|TRBV10-3|TRBJ2-7
CAITGDTPGEQYF
TGTGCCATCACGGGGGACACCCCTGGCGAGCAGTACTTC
>many|.|TRBV5-1|TRBJ2-2
CASSRTQGNTGELFF
TGCGCCAGCAGCCGGACTCAGGGAAACACCGGGGAGCTGTTTTTT
>few|.|TRBV20-1|TRBJ2-4
CSARDYAGSNIQYF
TGCAGTGCTAGAGATTATGCAGGGTCAAACATTCAGTACTTC
>many|.|TRBV12-3/TRBV12-4|TRBJ2-1
CASSLRRQMRQFF
TGTGCCAGCAGTTTAAGGAGGCAAATGAGGCAGTTCTTC
>.|.|TRBV27|TRBJ2-1
CASSFRPPYNEQFF
TGTGCCAGCAGTTTCCGTCCCCCCTACAATGAGCAGTTCTTC
>many|TRBD2|TRBV24-1|TRBJ2-1
CATSDQLAERQFF
TGTGCCACCAGTGATCAACTAGCGGAGAGGCAGTTCTTC
>many|.|TRBV7-9|TRBJ2-3
CASSGVDTQYF
TGTGCCAGCAGCGGTGTCGATACGCAGTATTTT
>few|TRBD1|TRBV30|TRBJ2-3
CAWSGDRTSTDTQYF
TGTGCCTGGAGTGGGGACAGGACGAGCACAGATACGCAGTATTTT
>few|.|TRBV30|TRBJ2-7
CAWSARGEQYF
TGTGCCTGGAGTGCCCGAGGCGAGCAGTACTTC
>few|.|TRBV6-2/TRBV6-3|TRBJ2-6
CASSYLGPREANVLTF
TGTGCCAGCAGTTACCTCGGACCCCGGGAGGCCAACGTCCTGACTTTC
>few|.|TRBV7-6|TRBJ2-1
CASSLVWGTGNEQFF
TGTGCCAGCAGCCTCGTCTGGGGTACGGGCAATGAGCAGTTCTTC
>many|.|TRBV9|TRBJ1-1
CASSVGQGGGTEAFF
TGTGCCAGCAGCGTAGGTCAGGGCGGGGGCACTGAAGCTTTCTTT
>.|.|TRBV9|TRBJ2-3
CASSASVGVAADTQYF
TGTGCCAGCAGCGCCTCAGTTGGCGTAGCGGCAGATACGCAGTATTTT
>few|.|TRBV29-1|TRBJ1-2
CSVRGVGGPLPDGYTF
TGCAGCGTTAGGGGTGTCGGGGGGCCCCTACCTGATGGCTACACCTTC
>many|TRBD2|TRBV27|TRBJ2-2
CASSSAGTAPGELFF
TGTGCCAGCAGCTCAGCGGGGACGGCTCCCGGGGAGCTGTTTTTT
>few|TRBD2|TRBV5-6|TRBJ2-1
CASSLGWTSGRVYEQFF
TGTGCCAGCAGCTTGGGCTGGACTAGCGGGAGGGTGTATGAGCAGTTCTTC
>few|.|TRBV24-1|TRBJ1-1
CATSDAGERNTEAFF
TGTGCCACCAGTGATGCAGGGGAGAGGAACACTGAAGCTTTCTTT
>few|.|TRBV9|TRBJ1-5
CASSVAPDSNQPQHF
TGTGCCAGCAGCGTAGCGCCAGATAGCAATCAGCCCCAGCATTTT
>few|.|TRBV12-3/TRBV12-4|TRBJ2-2
CASSLNRGELFF
TGTGCCAGCAGTTTGAACAGGGGGGAGCTGTTTTTT
>many|.|TRBV29-1|TRBJ1-2
CSVERVDGYTF
TGCAGCGTTGAGCGAGTAGATGGCTACACCTTC
>many|TRBD2|TRBV25-1|TRBJ2-3
CASSEGGLAGNTQYF
TGTGCCAGCAGTGAAGGGGGACTAGCGGGAAATACGCAGTATTTT
>.|.|TRBV3-1|TRBJ2-1
CASSQVLVSYNEQFF
TGTGCCAGCAGCCAAGTCCTGGTCTCCTACAATGAGCAGTTCTTC